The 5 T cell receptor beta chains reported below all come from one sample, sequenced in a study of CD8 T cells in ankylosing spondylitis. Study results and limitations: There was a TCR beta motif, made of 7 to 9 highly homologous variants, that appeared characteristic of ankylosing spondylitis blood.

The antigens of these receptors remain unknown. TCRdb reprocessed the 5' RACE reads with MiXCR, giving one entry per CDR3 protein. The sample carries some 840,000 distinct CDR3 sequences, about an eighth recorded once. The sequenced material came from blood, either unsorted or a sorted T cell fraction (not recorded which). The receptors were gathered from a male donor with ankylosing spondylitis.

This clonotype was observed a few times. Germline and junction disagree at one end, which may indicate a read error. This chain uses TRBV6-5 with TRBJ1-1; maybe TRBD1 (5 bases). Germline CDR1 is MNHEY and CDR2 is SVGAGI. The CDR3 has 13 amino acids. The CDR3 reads CANSYGGGSGAFF. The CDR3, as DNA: TGTGCCAACAGTTACGGCGGGGGTTCGGGGGCTTTCTTT.

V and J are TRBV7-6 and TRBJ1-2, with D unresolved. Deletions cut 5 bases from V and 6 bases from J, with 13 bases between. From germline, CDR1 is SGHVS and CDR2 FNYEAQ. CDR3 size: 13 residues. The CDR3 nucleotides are TGTGCCAGCAGCCACGTCCGTGGGAATGGCTACACCTTC. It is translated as CASSHVRGNGYTF.

CDR3 DNA: TGTGCCAGCAGCAAAGGACAGGGTGGCGGCTACACCTTC. Protein: CASSKGQGGGYTF. J is TRBJ1-2 and V is TRBV7-2, with 8 bases identical to TRBD1. The CDR3 runs 13 residues. Germline V gene lookup returns CDR1 SGHTA and CDR2 FQGNSA. V lost 5 bases, J lost 8 bases, and 7 bases stayed unmatched.

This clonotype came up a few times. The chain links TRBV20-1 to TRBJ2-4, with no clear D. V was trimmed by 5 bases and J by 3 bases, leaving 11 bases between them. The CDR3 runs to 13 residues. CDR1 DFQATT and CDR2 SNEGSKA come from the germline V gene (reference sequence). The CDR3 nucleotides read TGCAGTGCTCCCCCTCTAGACAAAAACATTCAGTACTTC. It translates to CSAPPLDKNIQYF.

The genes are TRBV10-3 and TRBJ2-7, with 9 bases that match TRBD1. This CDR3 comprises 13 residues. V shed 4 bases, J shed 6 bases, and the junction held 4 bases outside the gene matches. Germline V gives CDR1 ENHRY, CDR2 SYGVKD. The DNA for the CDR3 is TGTGCCATCAGTGGGACAGGGGTTCGCGAGCAGTACTTC. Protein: CAISGTGVREQYF.